These 30 T cell receptor beta chains were all obtained from the same sample, sequenced in a study of cytomegalovirus exposure and HLA in healthy donors. Sequencing was performed with immunoSEQ multiplex PCR; in TCRdb, only in-frame clones are kept and a portion is missing. The table lists 100,000 to 150,000 clones, 80% to 90% of them singletons. The sequenced sample consisted of PBMCs. The receptors here all came from a woman aged 18-30 years in good health and CMV-seronegative.

The chain has TRBV14 and TRBJ1-3; no clear D gene. This CDR3 spans 17 amino acids. Germline assignment: CDR1 SGHDN and CDR2 FVKESK. Trimming removed 0 bases at V and 2 bases at J, with 14 bases between. CDR3 bases: TGTGCCAGCAGCCAAGATCTCCGGGGTCGGACTGGAAACACCATATATTTT. Its protein product is CASSQDLRGRTGNTIYF.

The gene calls are TRBV5-1 and TRBJ2-7; no clear D. The germline V gene encodes CDR1 SGHRS and CDR2 YFSETQ. The V end lost 0 bases, the J end lost 2 bases, and 9 bases lay between the germline ends. The length of the CDR3 is 14 residues. CDR3: CASSLGVLAYEQYF. The CDR3 DNA is TGCGCCAGCAGCTTGGGGGTGCTAGCCTACGAGCAGTACTTC.

This chain connects TRBV28 to TRBJ1-6; 7 positions agree with TRBD1. The length of the CDR3 is 15 residues. Germline V gives CDR1 MDHEN, CDR2 SYDVKM. V lost 5 bases, J lost 10 bases, and 11 bases stayed unmatched. The CDR3, as DNA: TGTGCCAGCAGTCCGCGCGACAGGGTAGTCTCACCCCTCCACTTT. Its translation: CASSPRDRVVSPLHF.

The rearrangement uses TRBV6-1 and TRBJ1-6; D is unresolved. CDR1 MNHNS and CDR2 SASEGT come from the germline V gene. This CDR3 is built from 13 residues. Trimming took off 6 bases at V and 3 bases at J, with 6 bases between the two ends. In nucleotides, the CDR3 is TGTGCCAGCAGGGAACTCTATAATTCACCCCTCCACTTT. Its protein product is CASRELYNSPLHF.

The V gene is TRBV11-2, the J gene TRBJ2-1; D is ambiguous. The CDR3 is made up of 16 amino acids. Germline V gene sequence: CDR1 SGHAT, CDR2 FQNNGV. Trimming removed 5 bases from V and 0 bases from J, with 14 bases in between. In DNA, the CDR3 is TGTGCCAGCAGCCCAACTGGAGTGGGCTCCTACAATGAGCAGTTCTTC. Amino acid sequence: CASSPTGVGSYNEQFF.

V gene TRBV5-1 combines with J gene TRBJ2-7; TRBD1 matches at 7 bases. V trimming: 4 bases; J trimming: 2 bases; junction bases outside the gene matches: 3. Per germline, CDR1 SGHRS and CDR2 YFSETQ. There are 13 residues in the CDR3. CDR3 DNA sequence: TGCGCCAGCAGCGTGGACAGGACCTACGAGCAGTACTTC. It specifies CASSVDRTYEQYF.

V usage is TRBV28 and J usage is TRBJ2-2; 7 bases line up with TRBD1. The ends lost 2 bases at V and 7 bases at J; junction bases unmatched: 7. The germline gives CDR1 MDHEN, CDR2 SYDVKM. The CDR3 is made up of 15 amino acids. This chain's CDR3 is CASSLGTASGGELFF. The CDR3 nucleotides read TGTGCCAGCAGTTTAGGGACAGCGTCAGGCGGGGAGCTGTTTTTT. Together with reference TRBV28 and TRBJ2-2, the CDR3 gives the full variable domain: DVKVTQSSRYLVKRTGEKVFLECVQDMDHENMFWYRQDPGLGLRLIYFSYDVKMKEKGDIPEGYSVSREKKERFSLILESASTNQTSMYLCASSLGTASGGELFFGEGSRLTVL.

The gene calls are TRBV27 and TRBJ2-2, with unresolved D. V was shortened by 3 bases and J by 6 bases, with 11 bases between the two germline ends. This CDR3 has 14 residues. The germline V gene has CDR1 MNHEY and CDR2 SMNVEV (reference sequence). CDR3 DNA: TGTGCCAGCAGTTTCTACTCAGGCTCCGGGGAGCTGTTTTTT. This encodes CASSFYSGSGELFF.

The rearrangement joins TRBV27 to TRBJ2-1; 9 nucleotides align to TRBD2. Trimming took 5 bases from V and 3 from J; bases not matched to a gene: 5. Germline V gene sequence: CDR1 MNHEY, CDR2 SMNVEV (reference sequence). The CDR3 runs to 15 residues. The CDR3 DNA reads TGTGCCAGCAGTATAATGACTAGCGGCTACAATGAGCAGTTCTTC. Its translation is CASSIMTSGYNEQFF.

This chain connects TRBV5-1 to TRBJ2-2, with a weak D call TRBD2 (5 bases). Between the trimmed V and J ends, which lost 4 bases and 2 bases, there was a span of 6 bases. CDR3 length: 13 amino acids. Looked up from germline, CDR1 is SGHRS and CDR2 is YFSETQ. Here the CDR3 reads CASSLANTGELFF. CDR3 bases: TGCGCCAGCAGCCTAGCTAACACCGGGGAGCTGTTTTTT. The entire variable domain, with the rest obtained from reference TRBV5-1 and TRBJ2-2, is as follows: KAGVTQTPRYLIKTRGQQVTLSCSPISGHRSVSWYQQTPGQGLQFLFEYFSETQRNKGNFPGRFSGRQFSNSRSEMNVSTLELGDSALYLCASSLANTGELFFGEGSRLTVL.

This clone was observed once. The rearrangement uses TRBV28 and TRBJ1-2, with a possible D match to TRBD1 (5 bases). The CDR3 has 15 amino acids. CDR1 and CDR2 (germline): MDHEN, SYDVKM. V gave up 5 bases and J gave up 8 bases, with 21 bases separating them. The CDR3 region is CASSPPGGTMRGYTF. CDR3 in DNA: TGTGCCAGCAGTCCCCCGGGGGGGACTATGAGGGGCTACACCTTC.

This rearrangement joins TRBV2 to TRBJ2-5; 7 bases map to TRBD1. Germline V gene sequence: CDR1 SNHLY, CDR2 FYNNEI. V lost 6 bases and J lost 2; bases outside the gene matches: 6. This CDR3 contains 14 residues. In DNA form, the CDR3 reads TGTGCCAGCAGGAAGGGACAGAGGCAAGAGACCCAGTACTTC. Protein sequence: CASRKGQRQETQYF.

This clone was detected only a few times. The rearrangement links TRBV7-9 to TRBJ2-5; 7 bases are a match to TRBD2. The germline gives CDR1 SEHNR, CDR2 FQNEAQ (reference sequence). CDR3 length equals 15 residues. With 2 bases clipped from V and 1 base from J, the junction kept 4 bases outside the gene matches. CDR3 DNA sequence: TGTGCCAGCAGCTTATTGGCTAGCGGCCAAGAGACCCAGTACTTC. It is translated as CASSLLASGQETQYF.

The genes are TRBV30 and TRBJ1-1; the match to TRBD1 covers 8 bases. CDR1 and CDR2 from the germline V gene are GTSNPN and SVGIG (reference sequence). The CDR3 is made up of 13 amino acids. The J segment lost 6 bases and the V segment lost 5 bases, leaving 8 bases of the junction unmatched. CDR3 DNA sequence: TGTGCCTGGGAAGGACAGGGAGGCGCTGAAGCTTTCTTT. This translates into CAWEGQGGAEAFF.

The chain employs TRBV2 and TRBJ1-4; D may be TRBD1 (5 bases). CDR1 is SNHLY and CDR2 is FYNNEI in the germline V gene. Between the trimmed V and J ends, which lost 6 bases and 7 bases, there was a span of 21 bases. The CDR3 is made up of 16 amino acids. CDR3 in DNA: TGTGCCAGCAGAAGGAGGACCTCTGGGGGGGGTGAAAAACTGTTTTTT. This translates into CASRRRTSGGGEKLFF.

This clone was counted once. This rearrangement joins TRBV6-6 to TRBJ1-2, with 7 positions matching TRBD1. V shed 2 bases, J shed 2 bases, and the junction held 2 bases outside the gene matches. CDR1 MNHNY and CDR2 SVGAGI come from the germline V gene (reference sequence). The CDR3 has 14 residues. The CDR3, as DNA: TGTGCCAGCAGTTACCAGACAGGGAACTATGGCTACACCTTC. Its translation is CASSYQTGNYGYTF.

The rearrangement links TRBV20-1 to TRBJ2-3; TRBD2 might be the D (5 bases). V lost 5 bases and J lost 5, with 8 bases in between. Germline V gene data show CDR1 as DFQATT and CDR2 as SNEGSKA (reference sequence). The CDR3 contains 11 residues. The CDR3 DNA sequence: TGCAGTGCTGGGAGCTTAGATACGCAGTATTTT. This gives the protein CSAGSLDTQYF.

The CDR3 region is CASSPSGGNTGELFF. The CDR3, as DNA: TGTGCCAGCAGCCCTAGCGGGGGGAACACCGGGGAGCTGTTTTTT. The chain couples TRBV9 to TRBJ2-2; 10 bases are a match to TRBD2. V lost 4 bases and J lost 1; bases outside the gene matches: 1. The CDR3 loop spans 15 amino acids. CDR1 and CDR2 from the germline V gene are SGDLS and YYNGEE.

The gene calls are TRBV15 and TRBJ2-7; 8 nucleotides line up with TRBD2. With V trimmed by 3 bases and J by 2 bases, 6 bases remained unmatched. The length of the CDR3 is 15 residues. Germline lookup yields CDR1 LNHNV and CDR2 YYDKDF (reference sequence). The DNA for the CDR3 is TGTGCCACCAGCAGGGGGGGACTAGAGACCTACGAGCAGTACTTC. Translation gives CATSRGGLETYEQYF.

This chain joins TRBV12-5 and TRBJ1-1; 10 bases line up with TRBD1. The CDR3 has 15 residues. J lost 5 bases, V lost 3 bases, and 6 bases had no gene match. Germline loops: CDR1 LGHNT, CDR2 FRNRAP. This CDR3 reads CASGLGTGVKTEAFF. In DNA form, the CDR3 reads TGTGCTAGTGGTTTAGGGACAGGGGTAAAAACTGAAGCTTTCTTT.

The chain uses TRBV30 and TRBJ1-3; 9 bases match TRBD1. The germline V gene has CDR1 GTSNPN and CDR2 SVGIG (reference sequence). The CDR3 loop spans 15 amino acids. The V gene end was trimmed by 2 bases and the J gene end by 4 bases; junction bases not matched to a gene: 6. CDR3 sequence reads: CAWSRNRGQGNTIYF. CDR3 bases: TGTGCCTGGAGTCGAAACAGGGGGCAAGGAAACACCATATATTTT.

The chain joins TRBV4-1 to TRBJ2-7; TRBD1 agrees at 8 bases. The CDR3 has 16 residues. V gave up 4 bases and J gave up 2 bases; unmatched junction bases: 10. Germline assignment: CDR1 MGHRA and CDR2 YSYEKL. The CDR3 here is CASSRPPGQETYEQYF. In DNA form, the CDR3 reads TGCGCCAGCAGCCGGCCCCCGGGACAGGAAACCTACGAGCAGTACTTC.

The table lists this clone with a few counts. The genes are TRBV5-4 and TRBJ1-2; 8 bases line up with TRBD1. CDR1 is SGHNT, CDR2 YYREEE, per germline (reference sequence). J was trimmed by 0 bases and V by 3 bases; bases with no gene match: 4. The CDR3 is 15 amino acids. This chain's CDR3 is CASSWGTGTNYGYTF. Here the CDR3 DNA reads TGTGCCAGCAGCTGGGGGACAGGTACTAACTATGGCTACACCTTC.

The rearrangement links TRBV18 to TRBJ2-5, with a weak D call TRBD1 (6 bases). The CDR3 covers 13 residues. Trimming shortened V by 5 bases and J by 5 bases, and 12 bases separated the two germline ends. Per germline, CDR1 KGHSH and CDR2 LQKENI. The CDR3 loop reads CASSARQVETQYF. Written as DNA, the CDR3 is TGTGCCAGCTCAGCCCGACAGGTGGAGACCCAGTACTTC. Using reference TRBV18 and TRBJ2-5 for the parts outside the CDR3, the full variable domain is NAGVMQNPRHLVRRRGQEARLRCSPMKGHSHVYWYRQLPEEGLKFMVYLQKENIIDESGMPKERFSAEFPKEGPSILRIQQVVRGDSAAYFCASSARQVETQYFGPGTRLLVL.

The chain employs TRBV18 and TRBJ2-5; possibly TRBD2 for D (5 bases). Germline assignment: CDR1 KGHSH and CDR2 LQKENI. V lost 2 bases to trimming and J lost 3 bases, with 10 bases between them. The CDR3 runs 14 residues. For the CDR3, the DNA is TGTGCCAGCTCACCAAGGACGGGGAAAGAGACCCAGTACTTC. Protein: CASSPRTGKETQYF.

This clone appeared a few times. This rearrangement joins TRBV18 to TRBJ2-1; TRBD1 matches at 7 bases. Germline-derived CDR1 and CDR2 are KGHSH and LQKENI. The CDR3 consists of 15 residues. After removal of 3 bases from V and 0 bases from J, the junction contained 2 bases not matched to a gene. The CDR3 nucleotides are TGTGCCAGCTCACCGAGGACAGGCTCCTACAATGAGCAGTTCTTC. It codes for CASSPRTGSYNEQFF.

This clone is a singleton in its sample. The chain carries TRBV6-6 and TRBJ1-2; a weak D match, TRBD1 (6 bases). The CDR3 length is 13 residues. The V end lost 4 bases, the J end lost 7 bases, and 13 bases lay between the germline ends. The V gene's germline CDR1 is MNHNY and CDR2 SVGAGI (reference sequence). The CDR3 DNA reads as TGTGCCAGCAGTTTACAGGGTAGTGCTGGCTACACCTTC. Its protein is CASSLQGSAGYTF.

This sequence joins TRBV6-5 and TRBJ2-1; 7 bases fit TRBD2. J lost 4 bases, V lost 5 bases, and 8 bases had no gene match. The germline CDR1 and CDR2 sequences are MNHEY and SVGAGI. This CDR3 comprises 15 residues. CDR3 amino acids: CASSLAGVPYNEQFF. CDR3 nucleotides: TGTGCCAGCAGTCTGGCGGGAGTTCCATACAATGAGCAGTTCTTC.

The chain carries TRBV5-1 and TRBJ1-2; 9 nucleotides agree with TRBD1. V shed 1 base and J 8 bases; nucleotides not matched to a gene: 12. This CDR3 spans 16 amino acids. CDR1 is SGHRS and CDR2 is YFSETQ in the germline V gene. CDR3 coding DNA: TGCGCCAGCAGCTTGCCAGGGACAGGGCTTTCTAACGGCTACACCTTC. This codes for CASSLPGTGLSNGYTF.

This clone was counted a single time. This chain joins TRBV4-1 and TRBJ1-1; tentative D call: TRBD1 (5 bases). This CDR3 has 15 amino acids. The ends were cut back, 2 bases at V and 0 bases at J, with 10 bases in the middle. Germline lookup yields CDR1 MGHRA and CDR2 YSYEKL. The CDR3 region has the DNA TGCGCCAGCAGCCAATCAACGGGGGTGAACACTGAAGCTTTCTTT. This sequence encodes CASSQSTGVNTEAFF.